The following is a TCR beta chain sequence with its context. Some clones are missing from TCRdb's copy, which holds only in-frame ones; the method was immunoSEQ multiplex PCR. The data show about 39,000 clones, 75% to 95% seen once. This specimen belongs to a study of T cell changes during pregnancy in multiple sclerosis. Germline V gene data show CDR1 as SNHLY and CDR2 as FYNNEI. The CDR3 is 15 residues long. Germline trimming cut 6 bases from V and 6 bases from J; bases unmatched to any gene: 11. The receptor was isolated from a female donor in good health, enrolled as a control in a pregnancy study. The sample in question was CD4+ T cells from peripheral blood mononuclear cells, obtained after pregnancy. The chain couples TRBV2 to TRBJ2-3; 8 positions match TRBD2. CDR3 coding DNA: TGTGCCAGCAGAATCTCCAGCGGGGGATCGGATACGCAGTATTTT. The encoded protein is CASRISSGGSDTQYF.